Below, one T cell receptor (beta chain) is given with its context. The antigen is not known. Sequencing templates came from extracted RNA that was reverse transcribed into cDNA. The data were produced by immunoSEQ multiplex PCR, yet TCRdb's version contains in-frame clones alone and is incomplete. The profile shows 200,000 to 250,000 clones, roughly three fifths of them singletons. This specimen belongs to a study of CD8+ T cells in alopecia areata. This CDR3 has 15 residues. Trimming left V 0 bases short and J 2 bases short, with 7 bases between. Germline CDR1 is MNHEY and CDR2 is SMNVEV (reference sequence). Study-wide points: Scalp samples also yield sequences from resident alphabeta T cells of normal skin.

The chain uses TRBV27 and TRBJ2-2, with D hard to call. Material for sequencing was CD8+ T cells sorted from blood. The sequence derives from a human donor in good health. CDR3 sequence: CASSLSIPNTGELFF. The CDR3 nucleotides are TGTGCCAGCAGTTTATCGATACCTAACACCGGGGAGCTGTTTTTT.